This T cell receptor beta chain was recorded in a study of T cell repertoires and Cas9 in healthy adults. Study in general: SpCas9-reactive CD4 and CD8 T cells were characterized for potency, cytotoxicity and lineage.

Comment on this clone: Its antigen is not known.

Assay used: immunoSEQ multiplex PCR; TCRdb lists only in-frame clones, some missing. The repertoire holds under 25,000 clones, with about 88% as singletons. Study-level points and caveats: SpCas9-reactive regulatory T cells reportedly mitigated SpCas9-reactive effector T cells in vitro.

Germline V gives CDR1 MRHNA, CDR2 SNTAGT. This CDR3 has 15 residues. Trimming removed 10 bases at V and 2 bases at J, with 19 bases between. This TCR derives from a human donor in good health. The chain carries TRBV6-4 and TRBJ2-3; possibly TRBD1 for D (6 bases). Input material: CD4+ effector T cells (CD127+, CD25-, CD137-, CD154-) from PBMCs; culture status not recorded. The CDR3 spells CATNLQGPHTDTQYF. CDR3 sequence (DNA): TGTGCCACCAACCTCCAGGGGCCACACACAGATACGCAGTATTTT.